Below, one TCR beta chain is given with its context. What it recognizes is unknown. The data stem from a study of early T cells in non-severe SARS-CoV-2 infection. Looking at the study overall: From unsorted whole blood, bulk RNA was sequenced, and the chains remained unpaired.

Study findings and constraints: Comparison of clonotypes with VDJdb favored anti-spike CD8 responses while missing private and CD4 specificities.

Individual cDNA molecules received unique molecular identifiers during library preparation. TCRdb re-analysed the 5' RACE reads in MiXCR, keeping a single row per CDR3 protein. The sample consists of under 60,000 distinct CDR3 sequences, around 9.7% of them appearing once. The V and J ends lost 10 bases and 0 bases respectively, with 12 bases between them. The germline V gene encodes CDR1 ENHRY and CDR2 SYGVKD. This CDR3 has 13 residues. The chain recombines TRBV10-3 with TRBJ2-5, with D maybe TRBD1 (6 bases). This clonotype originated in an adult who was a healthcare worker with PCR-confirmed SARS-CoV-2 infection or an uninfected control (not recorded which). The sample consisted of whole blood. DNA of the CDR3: TGTGCCACTCTGTCAGGGGACCAAGAGACCCAGTACTTC. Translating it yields CATLSGDQETQYF.